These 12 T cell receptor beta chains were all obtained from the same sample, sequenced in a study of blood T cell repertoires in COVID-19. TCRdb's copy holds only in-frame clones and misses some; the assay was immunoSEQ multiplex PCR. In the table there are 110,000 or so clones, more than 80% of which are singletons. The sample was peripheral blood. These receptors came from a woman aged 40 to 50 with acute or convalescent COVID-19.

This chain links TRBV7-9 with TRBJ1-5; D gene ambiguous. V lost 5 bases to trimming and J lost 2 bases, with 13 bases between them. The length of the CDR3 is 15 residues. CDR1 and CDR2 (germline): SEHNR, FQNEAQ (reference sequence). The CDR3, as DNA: TGTGCCAGCAGCGAGGCGGGGAAGGGCAATCAGCCCCAGCATTTT. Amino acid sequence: CASSEAGKGNQPQHF.

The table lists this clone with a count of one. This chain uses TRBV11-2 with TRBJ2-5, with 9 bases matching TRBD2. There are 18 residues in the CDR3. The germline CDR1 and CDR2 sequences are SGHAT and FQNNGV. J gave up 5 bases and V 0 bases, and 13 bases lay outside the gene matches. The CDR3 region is CASSLDFSAAGGDETQYF. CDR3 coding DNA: TGTGCCAGCAGCTTAGACTTTTCGGCCGCGGGAGGGGACGAGACCCAGTACTTC.

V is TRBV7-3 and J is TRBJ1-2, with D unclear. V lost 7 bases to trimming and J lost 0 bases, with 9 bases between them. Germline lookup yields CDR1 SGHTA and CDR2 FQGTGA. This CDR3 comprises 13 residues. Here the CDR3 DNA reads TGTGCCAGCACCTCCAGGACTAACTATGGCTACACCTTC. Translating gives CASTSRTNYGYTF.

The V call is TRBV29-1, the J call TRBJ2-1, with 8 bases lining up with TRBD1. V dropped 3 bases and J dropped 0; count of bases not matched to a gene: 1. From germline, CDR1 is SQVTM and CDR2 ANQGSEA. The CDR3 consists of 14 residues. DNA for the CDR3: TGCAGCGTTGACGACAGGGGCTCCTACAATGAGCAGTTCTTC. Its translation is CSVDDRGSYNEQFF.

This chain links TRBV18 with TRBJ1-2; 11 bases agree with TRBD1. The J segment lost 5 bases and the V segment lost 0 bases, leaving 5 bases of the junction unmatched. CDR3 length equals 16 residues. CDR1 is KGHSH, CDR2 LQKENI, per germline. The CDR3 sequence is CASSPPDRGLRYGYTF. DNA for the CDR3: TGTGCCAGCTCACCACCGGACAGGGGGCTGAGGTATGGCTACACCTTC.

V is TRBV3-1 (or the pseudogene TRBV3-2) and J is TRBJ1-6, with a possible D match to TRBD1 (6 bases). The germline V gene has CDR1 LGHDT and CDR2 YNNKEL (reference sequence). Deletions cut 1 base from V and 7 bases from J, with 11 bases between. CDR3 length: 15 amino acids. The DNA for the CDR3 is TGTGCCAGCAGCCAAGGGAGTGGGGGCAATTCACCCCTCCACTTT. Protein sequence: CASSQGSGGNSPLHF.

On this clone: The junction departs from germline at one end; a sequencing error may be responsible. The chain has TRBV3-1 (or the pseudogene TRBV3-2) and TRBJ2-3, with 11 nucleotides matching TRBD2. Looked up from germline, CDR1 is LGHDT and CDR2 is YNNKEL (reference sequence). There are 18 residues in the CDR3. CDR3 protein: CARSQGGSGGAWPDTQYF. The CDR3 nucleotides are TGTGCCCGCAGCCAAGGGGGTAGCGGGGGGGCCTGGCCAGATACGCAGTATTTT.

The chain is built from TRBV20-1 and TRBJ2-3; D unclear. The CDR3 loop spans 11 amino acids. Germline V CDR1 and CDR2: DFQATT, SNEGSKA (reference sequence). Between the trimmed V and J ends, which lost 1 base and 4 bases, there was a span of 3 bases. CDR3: CSARVSDTQYF. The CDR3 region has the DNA TGCAGTGCTAGAGTCTCAGATACGCAGTATTTT.

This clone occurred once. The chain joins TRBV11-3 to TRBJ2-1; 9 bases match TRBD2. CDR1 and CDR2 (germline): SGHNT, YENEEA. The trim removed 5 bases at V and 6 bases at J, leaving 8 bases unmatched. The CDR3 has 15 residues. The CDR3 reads CASSRGGGSFNEQFF. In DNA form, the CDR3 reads TGTGCCAGCAGCCGCGGGGGGGGCAGTTTCAATGAGCAGTTCTTC.

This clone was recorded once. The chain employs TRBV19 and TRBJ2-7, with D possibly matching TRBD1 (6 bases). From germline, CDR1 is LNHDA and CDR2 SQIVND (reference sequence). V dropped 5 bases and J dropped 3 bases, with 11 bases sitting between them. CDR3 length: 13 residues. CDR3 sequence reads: CASSVAGVYEQYF. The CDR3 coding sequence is TGTGCCAGTAGTGTCGCAGGGGTCTACGAGCAGTACTTC.

CDR3 sequence: CASSRGRGAEAFF. In DNA form, the CDR3 reads TGTGCCAGCAGCCGCGGGAGGGGCGCTGAAGCTTTCTTT. The chain is built from TRBV7-9 and TRBJ1-1, with TRBD1 as a possible D gene (5 bases). This CDR3 is 13 amino acids long. V lost 5 bases and J lost 6, with 13 bases in between. Germline V lookup: CDR1 SEHNR, CDR2 FQNEAQ (reference sequence).

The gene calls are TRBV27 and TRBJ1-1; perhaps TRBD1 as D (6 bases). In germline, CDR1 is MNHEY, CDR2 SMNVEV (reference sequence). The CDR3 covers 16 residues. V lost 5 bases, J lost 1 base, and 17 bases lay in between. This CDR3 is CASSTGLQGGNTEAFF. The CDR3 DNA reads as TGTGCCAGCAGTACAGGCCTCCAAGGGGGGAACACTGAAGCTTTCTTT.